The 10 T cell receptor beta chains listed next were all sequenced from one sample in a study of cytomegalovirus exposure and HLA in healthy donors. Amplification used 60 Vbeta primers and 13 Jbeta primers. The protocol was immunoSEQ multiplex PCR, while the TCRdb copy is restricted to in-frame clones and leaves out a portion. The data show hundreds of thousands of clones, with roughly 80% seen just once and around 6% held by the top ten. Sequencing was carried out using PBMCs. These receptors all stem from a man aged 35-49 years in good health and CMV-seropositive.

V gene TRBV7-3 combines with J gene TRBJ2-7, with TRBD1 as a possible D gene (6 bases). V dropped 3 bases and J dropped 4 bases, with 10 bases sitting between them. The CDR3 is 13 amino acids. In germline, CDR1 is SGHTA, CDR2 FQGTGA. CDR3 in amino acids: CASSLRQEYEQYF. For the CDR3, the DNA is TGTGCCAGCAGCTTGAGACAGGAGTACGAGCAGTACTTC.

This chain connects TRBV7-8 to TRBJ1-5; D gene uncertain. Trimming shortened V by 4 bases and J by 3 bases, and 7 bases separated the two germline ends. Germline V CDR1 and CDR2: SGHVS, FQNEAQ. CDR3 length: 13 residues. DNA for the CDR3: TGTGCCAGCAGCTACAAGTCCAATCAGCCCCAGCATTTT. Protein: CASSYKSNQPQHF.

This chain joins TRBV5-5 and TRBJ2-5; 8 bases match TRBD1. V was clipped by 1 base and J by 5 bases; unmatched bases: 7. This CDR3 is 15 amino acids long. Germline CDR1 SGHKS, CDR2 YYEKEE (reference sequence). As DNA, the CDR3 is TGTGCCAGCAGCTTGATAGCAGGGGGCGACGAGACCCAGTACTTC. Its translation is CASSLIAGGDETQYF.

This clone was counted once. The chain joins TRBV7-9 to TRBJ1-2; 11 bases line up with TRBD1. Germline CDR1 SEHNR, CDR2 FQNEAQ (reference sequence). Trimming removed 2 bases from V and 4 bases from J; junction bases left unmatched: 9. The CDR3 contains 17 residues. The CDR3 loop reads CASSLNVAGTGGYGYTF. The CDR3 DNA sequence: TGTGCCAGCAGCTTAAACGTGGCGGGGACAGGGGGCTATGGCTACACCTTC.

The CDR3 region is CASSLAPTGSGNTIYF. Here the CDR3 DNA reads TGTGCCAGCAGCTTGGCCCCGACAGGGTCTGGAAACACCATATATTTT. J is TRBJ1-3 and V is TRBV5-6; 7 bases fit TRBD1. The CDR3 has 16 amino acids. Looked up from germline, CDR1 is SGHDT and CDR2 is YYEEEE. The V and J ends lost 0 bases and 1 base, in that order; junction bases with no gene match: 4.

This rearrangement joins TRBV25-1 to TRBJ2-5; a weak D match, TRBD1 (6 bases). The CDR3 has 14 residues. Germline loops: CDR1 MGHDK, CDR2 SYGVNS. Trimming took 8 bases from V and 5 from J, leaving 18 bases between them. CDR3 loop: CASYGTGRGETQYF. DNA of the CDR3: TGTGCCAGCTATGGTACAGGGCGCGGGGAGACCCAGTACTTC.

The J gene is TRBJ2-1, the V gene TRBV9, with D hard to call. This CDR3 has 14 amino acids. The V and J ends lost 4 bases and 8 bases respectively, with 16 bases between them. Germline V CDR1 and CDR2: SGDLS, YYNGEE. CDR3 protein: CASSPALSIDEQFF. Here the CDR3 DNA reads TGTGCCAGCAGCCCCGCCCTTAGCATTGATGAGCAGTTCTTC. The full variable domain, in which reference TRBV9 and TRBJ2-1 provide the parts outside the CDR3, is DSGVTQTPKHLITATGQRVTLRCSPRSGDLSVYWYQQSLDQGLQFLIQYYNGEERAKGNILERFSAQQFPDLHSELNLSSLELGDSALYFCASSPALSIDEQFFGPGTRLTVL.

V and J are TRBV6-6 and TRBJ2-7; 14 bases agree with TRBD2. The CDR3 consists of 15 residues. The J segment lost 5 bases and the V segment lost 2 bases, leaving 2 bases of the junction unmatched. CDR1 is MNHNY, CDR2 SVGAGI, per germline (reference sequence). This chain's CDR3 is CASSYGTSGRDEQYF. Written as DNA, the CDR3 is TGTGCCAGCAGTTACGGGACTAGCGGGAGAGACGAGCAGTACTTC.

The chain is built from TRBV19 and TRBJ2-1; TRBD2 matches at 9 bases. Trimming took 8 bases from V and 8 from J; bases not matched to a gene: 13. There are 15 residues in the CDR3. CDR1 and CDR2 (germline): LNHDA, SQIVND (reference sequence). The DNA of the CDR3 is TGTGCCAGTTGTAGCGGGAGTAGTATTGACTATGAGCAGTTCTTC. This codes for CASCSGSSIDYEQFF.

The V call is TRBV15, the J call TRBJ1-1; D is uncertain. From germline, CDR1 is LNHNV and CDR2 YYDKDF (reference sequence). Trimming removed 1 base at V and 0 bases at J, with 12 bases between. There are 16 residues in the CDR3. CDR3 DNA: TGTGCCACCAGCAGAGCAGGTCCCTTTATGAACACTGAAGCTTTCTTT. It specifies CATSRAGPFMNTEAFF. The whole variable domain, filled in from reference TRBV15 and TRBJ1-1, reads DAMVIQNPRYQVTQFGKPVTLSCSQTLNHNVMYWYQQKSSQAPKLLFHYYDKDFNNEADTPDNFQSRRPNTSFCFLDIRSPGLGDTAMYLCATSRAGPFMNTEAFFGQGTRLTVV.